This T cell receptor beta chain was sequenced for a study of shared clonotypes between healthy human individuals. With 10 bases removed from V and 1 base from J, the gap between germline ends came to 11 bases. This CDR3 spans 12 amino acids. Germline values: CDR1 ENHRY, CDR2 SYGVKD. Only in-frame clones appear in the TCRdb table, and some are missing; sequencing was by immunoSEQ multiplex PCR. Among approximately 1.5 million clones listed, approximately 98% were seen once. The sample was naive CD4+ T cells sorted from blood. Subset specified: CD45RA+ positively selected. This clonotype was obtained from a young man in good health. The chain couples TRBV10-3 to TRBJ2-7, with a weak D call TRBD1 (6 bases). The CDR3: CATGDKSYEQYF. The CDR3 DNA sequence: TGTGCCACCGGGGACAAATCCTACGAGCAGTACTTC.